What follows is one T cell receptor (beta chain) and its context. As processed by the authors: The authors estimated nucleated cell counts from reference gene primer amplification. The data were produced by immunoSEQ multiplex PCR, yet TCRdb's version contains in-frame clones alone and is incomplete. Clonal size and the V and J genes are those of that table, whereas D and trimming came from the DNA. This sample carries 45,000 or so clones, roughly 90% of them seen once, and the ten largest clones take 14%. This sample stems from a study of blood T cell repertoires in COVID-19. Turning to the study itself: Sample material is recorded as cDNA or gDNA derived from T cells, B-cell-depleted T cells, or PBMCs.

The CDR3 is made up of 15 amino acids. CDR1 and CDR2 (germline): SGHVS, FQNEAQ. The V end was cut by 4 bases, the J end by 1 base, with 13 bases between. This TCR was recovered from a human donor in a cohort sampled during active COVID-19. The chain employs TRBV7-8 and TRBJ2-5; possible D gene TRBD2, 5 bases. Specimen: peripheral blood. CDR3 residues: CASSSSDYLQETQYF. As DNA, the CDR3 is TGTGCCAGCAGCTCCTCCGACTACCTCCAAGAGACCCAGTACTTC.